This TCR beta chain stems from a study of T cell repertoires in cytomegalovirus infection. Findings and limits, study-wide: CMV-specific TCR beta clonotypes restricted by HLA-C were the ones dominating the ex vivo response.

V was pared by 5 bases and J by 3 bases, with 17 bases between. Germline V gives CDR1 SGHVS, CDR2 FQNEAQ. This CDR3 spans 15 amino acids. MiXCR, applied by TCRdb to the reads, yields one record per CDR3 protein. The table shows about 240,000 distinct CDR3 sequences, with 10% to 15% occurring only once. This clonotype showed up many times. Its antigen remains unknown. Sequencing was done on a sample of PBMCs. This clonotype originated in a human donor in good health (CMV status not recorded). Some clones in this sample may be carry-over from other donors' samples. The genes are TRBV7-8 and TRBJ2-7; a weak D match, TRBD1 (6 bases). The CDR3 sequence: CASSAVDRSGYEQYF. CDR3 nucleotides: TGTGCCAGCAGCGCAGTGGACAGATCAGGCTACGAGCAGTACTTC.